One sample yielded the 24 T cell receptor beta chains listed below, sequenced in a study of human T cells and chemical hapten exposure. MiXCR was run by TCRdb on the RACE reads, yielding one entry per CDR3 protein. The sample yields about 120,000 distinct CDR3 sequences, about 12% seen once. The time point: patch test 1, 2 weeks after DPC sensitization. Sample treatment: therapeutic diphenylcyclopropenone sensitization with weekly scalp DPC. This specimen consisted of whole blood, obtained in connection with sensitization to the hapten diphenylcyclopropenone (DPC). The receptors stem from a woman aged 50 to 60 with alopecia areata. Some clones in this sample may be carry-over from other donors' samples.

This clonotype was recorded many times. The chain joins TRBV28 to TRBJ2-1; possible D gene TRBD1, 5 bases. The CDR3 length is 16 residues. Germline V gene data show CDR1 as MDHEN and CDR2 as SYDVKM. The germline V and J ends were trimmed by 2 bases and 2 bases, with 13 bases remaining between them. The CDR3 DNA is TGTGCCAGCAGTTTAGATTGGGCAGGGACCTACAATGAGCAGTTCTTC. It is translated as CASSLDWAGTYNEQFF. Drawing the rest from reference TRBV28 and TRBJ2-1, the complete variable domain is DVKVTQSSRYLVKRTGEKVFLECVQDMDHENMFWYRQDPGLGLRLIYFSYDVKMKEKGDIPEGYSVSREKKERFSLILESASTNQTSMYLCASSLDWAGTYNEQFFGPGTRLTVL.

The rearrangement joins TRBV12-3 or TRBV12-4 to TRBJ2-3; the match to TRBD2 covers 10 bases. There are 18 residues in the CDR3. V lost 0 bases to trimming and J lost 5 bases; unmatched junction nucleotides: 11. The CDR3 region has the DNA TGTGCCAGCAGTTTAGCGCAAGCGGGAGGGCCTGCAGAAGATACGCAGTATTTT. Residues: CASSLAQAGGPAEDTQYF.

This chain joins TRBV6-2 or TRBV6-3 and TRBJ2-5; 9 nucleotides line up with TRBD2. Trimming took 4 bases from V and 5 from J; bases not matched to a gene: 5. The CDR3 runs to 14 residues. The germline CDR1 and CDR2 sequences are MNHEY and SVGEGT. For the CDR3, the DNA is TGTGCCAGCAGTTCCGGGACTAGCACCGAGACCCAGTACTTC. This encodes CASSSGTSTETQYF.

The CDR3 region has the DNA TGTGCCAGCAGCCGAACCACACTAAATTCGTCACCCCTCCACTTT. Residues: CASSRTTLNSSPLHF. This sequence joins TRBV12-3 or TRBV12-4 and TRBJ1-6; D gene unclear. V was clipped by 6 bases and J by 10 bases, with 19 bases between them. The CDR3 consists of 15 residues.

J is TRBJ1-5 and V is TRBV29-1, with D perhaps TRBD1 (5 bases). Germline values: CDR1 SQVTM, CDR2 ANQGSEA. Trimming took off 4 bases at V and 6 bases at J, with 13 bases between the two ends. This CDR3 has 13 residues. This CDR3 is CSVAEGDRQPQHF. In DNA form, the CDR3 reads TGCAGCGTTGCGGAAGGGGACCGTCAGCCCCAGCATTTT. The full variable domain, its missing parts supplied by reference TRBV29-1 and TRBJ1-5, is SAVISQKPSRDICQRGTSLTIQCQVDSQVTMMFWYRQQPGQSLTLIATANQGSEATYESGFVIDKFPISRPNLTFSTLTVSNMSPEDSSIYLCSVAEGDRQPQHFGDGTRLSIL.

This clonotype was counted at least ten times. V and J are TRBV7-9 and TRBJ2-7, with 13 positions matching TRBD2. Germline CDR1 is SEHNR and CDR2 is FQNEAQ (reference sequence). This CDR3 comprises 16 residues. V was pared by 5 bases and J by 3 bases, with 7 bases of the junction left unmatched. The chain's CDR3 is CASSSSTSGRFYEQYF. DNA of the CDR3: TGTGCCAGCAGCAGTTCGACTAGCGGGAGGTTCTACGAGCAGTACTTC.

This clonotype was seen more than once but under ten times. The J gene is TRBJ2-7, the V gene TRBV5-1; the D is unclear. Per germline, CDR1 SGHRS and CDR2 YFSETQ. The CDR3 extends over 12 amino acids. The V end was cut by 4 bases, the J end by 7 bases, with 12 bases between. The chain's CDR3 is CASSELPGEQYF. The CDR3 DNA reads as TGCGCCAGCAGCGAGCTCCCGGGTGAGCAGTACTTC. Using reference TRBV5-1 and TRBJ2-7 for the parts outside the CDR3, the full variable domain is KAGVTQTPRYLIKTRGQQVTLSCSPISGHRSVSWYQQTPGQGLQFLFEYFSETQRNKGNFPGRFSGRQFSNSRSEMNVSTLELGDSALYLCASSELPGEQYFGPGTRLTVT.

A few counts support this clonotype. The CDR3 DNA reads as TGTGCCAGCAGCTCGGGACCGGGGATGAAAGCTTTCTTT. It specifies CASSSGPGMKAFF. V and J are TRBV11-3 and TRBJ1-1; weak D call: TRBD1 (5 bases). The germline V gene has CDR1 SGHNT and CDR2 YENEEA. Trimming left V 4 bases short and J 9 bases short, with 15 bases between. The CDR3 sequence is 13 residues long.

The rearrangement uses TRBV6-5 and TRBJ2-3, with 9 positions matching TRBD1. The CDR3 length is 16 residues. V was clipped by 4 bases and J by 1 base; unmatched bases: 6. Germline assignment: CDR1 MNHEY and CDR2 SVGAGI. The CDR3 here is CASSWTGAKGTDTQYF. CDR3 bases: TGTGCCAGCAGTTGGACAGGGGCTAAAGGCACAGATACGCAGTATTTT.

The chain carries TRBV7-9 and TRBJ1-6; D gene ambiguous. V lost 5 bases, J lost 8 bases, and 13 bases lay in between. The CDR3 runs 14 residues. The germline CDR1 and CDR2 sequences are SEHNR and FQNEAQ (reference sequence). CDR3 region: CASSPNLRDSPLHF. The CDR3 bases are TGTGCCAGCAGCCCGAATTTACGGGATTCACCCCTCCACTTT.

This clonotype was counted ten times or more. This chain connects TRBV3-1 to TRBJ1-3, with no clear D. Trimming shortened V by 0 bases and J by 0 bases, and 12 bases separated the two germline ends. From germline, CDR1 is LGHDT and CDR2 YNNKEL (reference sequence). This CDR3 is 17 amino acids long. The CDR3 DNA is TGTGCCAGCAGCCAAGAAACCCCCTGGAACTCTGGAAACACCATATATTTT. Residues: CASSQETPWNSGNTIYF.

The genes are TRBV7-9 and TRBJ2-7; D is possibly TRBD1 (6 bases). This CDR3 is 15 amino acids long. Trimming left V 1 base short and J 6 bases short, with 16 bases between. Per the germline V gene, CDR1 is SEHNR and CDR2 is FQNEAQ (reference sequence). The CDR3 region has the DNA TGTGCCAGCAGCTTAGTGGGGGCGCCGAGGGTCGAGCAGTACTTC. It specifies CASSLVGAPRVEQYF. Full variable domain (missing parts from reference TRBV7-9 and TRBJ2-7): DTGVSQNPRHKITKRGQNVTFRCDPISEHNRLYWYRQTLGQGPEFLTYFQNEAQLEKSRLLSDRFSAERPKGSFSTLEIQRTEQGDSAMYLCASSLVGAPRVEQYFGPGTRLTVT.

This clonotype has only a few counts. The chain carries TRBV6-6 and TRBJ1-2; a weak D match, TRBD1 (5 bases). V gave up 0 bases and J gave up 4 bases, with 12 bases separating them. Germline-derived CDR1 and CDR2 are MNHNY and SVGAGI (reference sequence). The CDR3 has 15 residues. CDR3 region: CASSYSRGDGYGYTF. DNA for the CDR3: TGTGCCAGCAGTTACTCACGGGGGGATGGCTATGGCTACACCTTC.

V usage is TRBV5-5 and J usage is TRBJ2-5, with a possible D match to TRBD1 (5 bases). Trimming cost V 0 bases and J 1 base, with 13 bases left between them. The CDR3 extends over 16 amino acids. Germline V gives CDR1 SGHKS, CDR2 YYEKEE (reference sequence). The DNA of the CDR3 is TGTGCCAGCAGCTTGGAGGGGTCTTCCACCCAAGAGACCCAGTACTTC. Amino acids: CASSLEGSSTQETQYF.

This clonotype came up a few times. This chain connects TRBV5-1 to TRBJ2-3; possible D gene TRBD2, 5 bases. The germline gives CDR1 SGHRS, CDR2 YFSETQ. The V and J ends lost 5 bases and 3 bases respectively, with 10 bases between them. The CDR3 is 13 residues long. CDR3 region: CASRREVTDTQYF. The CDR3 bases are TGCGCCAGCAGACGGGAAGTGACAGATACGCAGTATTTT.

The rearrangement joins TRBV7-9 to TRBJ2-4, with D unclear. Germline loops: CDR1 SEHNR, CDR2 FQNEAQ (reference sequence). The V gene lost 3 bases and the J gene lost 0 bases, with 21 bases spanning the gap. CDR3 length: 19 residues. This CDR3 reads CASSFSVSAANIAKNIQYF. Here the CDR3 DNA reads TGTGCCAGCAGCTTTAGTGTTTCGGCCGCCAATATAGCCAAAAACATTCAGTACTTC. Looking up the rest from reference TRBV7-9 and TRBJ2-4 gives the full variable domain: DTGVSQNPRHKITKRGQNVTFRCDPISEHNRLYWYRQTLGQGPEFLTYFQNEAQLEKSRLLSDRFSAERPKGSFSTLEIQRTEQGDSAMYLCASSFSVSAANIAKNIQYFGAGTRLSVL.

This clonotype has only a few counts. The chain links TRBV5-1 to TRBJ2-3; D may be TRBD2 (6 bases). V was shortened by 10 bases and J by 0 bases, with 18 bases between the two germline ends. There are 15 residues in the CDR3. Germline lookup yields CDR1 SGHRS and CDR2 YFSETQ. CDR3 nucleotide sequence: TGCGCCTGCCGACCCGGGACTGCTAGCACAGATACGCAGTATTTT. As protein: CACRPGTASTDTQYF. Variable domain in full (rest from reference TRBV5-1 and TRBJ2-3): KAGVTQTPRYLIKTRGQQVTLSCSPISGHRSVSWYQQTPGQGLQFLFEYFSETQRNKGNFPGRFSGRQFSNSRSEMNVSTLELGDSALYLCACRPGTASTDTQYFGPGTRLTVL.

V and J are TRBV7-2 and TRBJ2-1, with D tentatively TRBD2 (6 bases). V was cut by 4 bases and J by 7 bases, with 8 bases left in between. This CDR3 region has 12 residues. CDR1 and CDR2 from the germline V gene are SGHTA and FQGNSA. The CDR3 DNA follows: TGTGCCAGCAGCTGGCTAGCGAATGAGCAGTTCTTC. Its translation is CASSWLANEQFF.

The V call is TRBV9, the J call TRBJ2-5; D uncertain. The CDR3 loop spans 14 amino acids. Germline CDR1 and CDR2: SGDLS and YYNGEE. V lost 0 bases, J lost 5 bases, and 11 bases lay in between. CDR3: CASSVDTLGETQYF. The CDR3, as DNA: TGTGCCAGCAGCGTAGACACCCTGGGGGAGACCCAGTACTTC.

This clonotype appeared many times. The chain joins TRBV28 to TRBJ2-1, with TRBD1 identical over 7 bases. The CDR3 loop spans 11 amino acids. J lost 12 bases, V lost 7 bases, and 6 bases had no gene match. The germline V gene encodes CDR1 MDHEN and CDR2 SYDVKM. DNA for the CDR3: TGTGCCAGCACAAAAGGGGGCGCGCAGTTCTTC. This encodes CASTKGGAQFF.

This clonotype turned up a few times. The chain has TRBV12-3 or TRBV12-4 and TRBJ2-1; 8 bases agree with TRBD2. Trimming removed 2 bases from V and 8 bases from J; junction bases left unmatched: 11. The length of the CDR3 is 16 residues. This chain's CDR3 is CASSLLAGGLFYEQFF. In DNA form, the CDR3 reads TGTGCCAGCAGTTTATTGGCGGGAGGTTTGTTCTATGAGCAGTTCTTC.

The table lists this clonotype with many counts. The rearrangement joins TRBV14 to TRBJ2-7; D remains unclear. Trimming removed 1 base at V and 9 bases at J, with 7 bases between. Germline CDR1 and CDR2: SGHDN and FVKESK. This CDR3 contains 11 residues. The CDR3 nucleotides read TGTGCCAGCAGCCAAGCCACTGGGCAGTACTTC. Its protein product is CASSQATGQYF.

This clonotype was seen at least ten times. V usage is TRBV6-1 and J usage is TRBJ2-3; a possible D gene is TRBD1 (5 bases). CDR3 length: 14 amino acids. Between the trimmed V and J ends, which lost 11 bases and 3 bases, there was a span of 18 bases. Germline loops: CDR1 MNHNS, CDR2 SASEGT. The CDR3 region has the DNA TGTGCCGGGGCCCCGGTCTATATAACAGATACGCAGTATTTT. As protein: CAGAPVYITDTQYF.

This clonotype was observed a handful of times. This chain uses TRBV6-1 with TRBJ1-1, with D possibly being TRBD1 (5 bases). The CDR3 runs to 15 residues. The V gene lost 10 bases and the J gene lost 5 bases, with 23 bases spanning the gap. Germline assignment: CDR1 MNHNS and CDR2 SASEGT. DNA of the CDR3: TGTGCCACTCAAATCCCGGACACACGCGGGACTGAAGCTTTCTTT. It is translated as CATQIPDTRGTEAFF.